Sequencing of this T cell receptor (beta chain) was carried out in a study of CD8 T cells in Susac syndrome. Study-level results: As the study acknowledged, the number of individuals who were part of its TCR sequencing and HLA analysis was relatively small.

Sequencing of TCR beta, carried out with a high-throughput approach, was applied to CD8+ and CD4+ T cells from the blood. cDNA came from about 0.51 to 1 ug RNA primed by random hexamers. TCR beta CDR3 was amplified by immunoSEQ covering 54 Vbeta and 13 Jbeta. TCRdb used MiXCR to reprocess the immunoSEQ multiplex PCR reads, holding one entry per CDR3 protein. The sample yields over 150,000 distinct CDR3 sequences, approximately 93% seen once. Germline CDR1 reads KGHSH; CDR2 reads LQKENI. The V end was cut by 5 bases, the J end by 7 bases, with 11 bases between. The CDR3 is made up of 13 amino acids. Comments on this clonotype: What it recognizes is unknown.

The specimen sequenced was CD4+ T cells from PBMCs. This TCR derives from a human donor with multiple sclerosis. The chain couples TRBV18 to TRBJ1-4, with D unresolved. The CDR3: CASSRADTEKLFF. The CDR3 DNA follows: TGTGCCAGCTCAAGGGCGGATACTGAAAAACTGTTTTTT.